These T cell receptor beta chains were read from a single sample in a study of OX40 agonist ivuxolimab in advanced cancers. TCRdb's copy holds only in-frame clones and misses some; the assay was immunoSEQ multiplex PCR. The sample has about 150,000 clones, 85% to 95% seen once. The sample in question was CD4+ or CD8+ T cells sorted from blood, obtained in a trial of the OX40 agonist ivuxolimab. These receptor sequences come from an adult with an advanced solid tumor such as melanoma, head and neck, liver or kidney cancer. CDR3s include the opening cysteine and the closing phenylalanine or tryptophan. D genes are given only for firm matches. Clone size is stated in some rows and not others, as once, few, many or a class when expanded.

>-|-|TRBJ2-2|TRBV2
CASSGENTGELFF
TGTGCCAGCAGTGGAGAGAACACCGGGGAGCTGTTTTTT
>-|-|TRBJ1-1|TRBV10-2
CASSRWEANPEAFF
TGCGCCAGCAGCAGGTGGGAGGCCAATCCTGAAGCTTTCTTT
>-|-|TRBJ1-1|TRBV15
CATSRDAGTSEAFF
TGTGCCACCAGCAGAGATGCAGGGACGAGTGAAGCTTTCTTT
>-|-|TRBJ2-7|TRBV10-2
CASINTGGENEQYF
TGCGCCAGCATTAACACAGGGGGGGAAAACGAGCAGTACTTC
>-|-|TRBJ1-5|TRBV10-3
CAISESVDSNQPQHF
TGTGCCATCAGTGAGTCGGTGGATAGCAATCAGCCCCAGCATTTT
>-|-|TRBJ1-1|TRBV4-2
CASSPGRQGGGNTEAFF
TGTGCCAGCAGCCCCGGGAGGCAGGGCGGAGGGAACACTGAAGCTTTCTTT
>TRBD1|-|TRBJ2-7|TRBV5-1
CASSPRPGGEQYF
TGCGCCAGCAGTCCGCGTCCAGGGGGAGAGCAGTACTTC
>TRBD2|-|TRBJ2-1|TRBV7-2
CASRTSGSSYNEQFF
TGTGCCAGCAGGACTAGCGGGAGCTCCTACAATGAGCAGTTCTTC
>-|few|TRBJ2-3|TRBV7-2
CASSFLAGDTQYF
TGTGCCAGCAGCTTCTTAGCAGGAGATACGCAGTATTTT
>-|-|TRBJ2-5|TRBV2
CASSGQETQYF
TGTGCCAGCAGCGGACAAGAGACCCAGTACTTC
>-|-|TRBJ1-5|TRBV7-2
CASSPLRGGNQPQHF
TGTGCCAGCAGCCCCCTACGGGGCGGCAATCAGCCCCAGCATTTT
>-|-|TRBJ1-3|TRBV25-1
CASSELGVRGNTIYF
TGTGCCAGCAGTGAATTAGGGGTTCGTGGAAACACCATATATTTT
>-|-|TRBJ1-1|TRBV7-9
CASSFTGQNTEAFF
TGTGCCAGCAGCTTTACAGGACAGAACACTGAAGCTTTCTTT
>TRBD1|-|TRBJ1-3|TRBV6-1
CASKAGTDGNTIYF
TGTGCCAGCAAAGCCGGGACAGATGGAAACACCATATATTTT
>TRBD1|-|TRBJ2-4|TRBV14
CASSAGTAGDIQYF
TGTGCCAGCAGCGCAGGGACAGCCGGGGACATTCAGTACTTC
>-|-|TRBJ2-7|TRBV28
CASLKGLQSREQYF
TGTGCCAGCCTCAAGGGACTTCAGTCGCGGGAGCAGTACTTC
>-|-|TRBJ1-1|TRBV19
CASSPRAGPEAFF
TGTGCCAGTAGTCCCCGGGCGGGCCCTGAAGCTTTCTTT
>TRBD1|-|TRBJ1-1|TRBV19
CASSIEVTGPAFF
TGTGCCAGTAGTATAGAAGTGACAGGGCCAGCTTTCTTT
>-|-|TRBJ1-2|TRBV5-4
CASSLDRERGYTF
TGTGCCAGCAGCTTGGACAGGGAACGTGGCTACACCTTC
>TRBD2|-|TRBJ2-5|TRBV7-9
CASSLGLAGGTQYF
TGTGCCAGCAGCCTGGGACTAGCGGGGGGGACCCAGTACTTC
>TRBD2|-|TRBJ2-1|TRBV18
CASSPSLAGVWSHEQFF
TGTGCCAGCTCACCATCCCTAGCGGGGGTATGGTCCCATGAGCAGTTCTTC
>-|-|TRBJ1-1|TRBV5-1
CASSLGTVNTEAFF
TGCGCCAGCAGCTTGGGGACGGTGAACACTGAAGCTTTCTTT
>-|-|TRBJ2-2|TRBV7-3
CASSFVTGELFF
TGTGCCAGCAGCTTCGTAACCGGGGAGCTGTTTTTT
>-|-|TRBJ1-2|TRBV27
CASSRQENYGYTF
TGTGCCAGCAGCCGACAGGAAAACTATGGCTACACCTTC
>-|-|TRBJ2-2|TRBV9
CASSPGRVRNTGELFF
TGTGCCAGCAGCCCAGGGCGGGTTCGGAACACCGGGGAGCTGTTTTTT
>-|-|TRBJ1-1|TRBV19
CASKSEWTEAFF
TGTGCCAGTAAGTCTGAGTGGACTGAAGCTTTCTTT
>TRBD2|-|TRBJ2-7|TRBV5-1
CASRRSASGVSYEQYF
TGCGCCAGCAGGCGGTCGGCTAGCGGGGTCTCCTACGAGCAGTACTTC
>-|once|TRBJ2-7|TRBV11-2
CASSPHLWTATYEQYF
TGTGCCAGCAGCCCCCACCTTTGGACAGCGACCTACGAGCAGTACTTC
>TRBD1|-|TRBJ2-7|TRBV28
CASSSQTGGAYEQYF
TGTGCCAGCAGTTCGCAGACAGGGGGTGCCTACGAGCAGTACTTC
>-|-|TRBJ2-7|TRBV28
CASTSGSQYEQYF
TGTGCCAGCACGTCCGGGTCTCAGTACGAGCAGTACTTC
>TRBD2|-|TRBJ2-3|TRBV6-5
CASSPLAAPDTQYF
TGTGCCAGCAGCCCACTAGCGGCCCCAGATACGCAGTATTTT
>-|-|TRBJ2-3|TRBV7-2
CASSLGIITDTQYF
TGTGCCAGCAGCTTAGGGATAATCACAGATACGCAGTATTTT
>-|-|TRBJ2-7|TRBV2
CASSGQGTYEQYF
TGTGCCAGCAGTGGGCAGGGGACCTACGAGCAGTACTTC
>-|-|TRBJ2-7|TRBV5-1
CASSLGGLGVYEQYF
TGCGCCAGCAGCTTGGGTGGGCTAGGGGTTTACGAGCAGTACTTC
>TRBD2|once|TRBJ2-7|TRBV28
CASSRGLAGKYEQYF
TGTGCCAGCTCACGTGGTCTAGCGGGAAAATACGAGCAGTACTTC
>-|-|TRBJ2-3|TRBV10-3
CATLDSSNVADTQYF
TGTGCCACCTTAGACTCGTCCAACGTCGCAGATACGCAGTATTTT
>TRBD2|-|TRBJ2-2|TRBV7-2
CASSFLAGVTGELFF
TGTGCCAGCAGCTTTCTAGCGGGAGTCACCGGGGAGCTGTTTTTT
>-|-|TRBJ1-2|TRBV5-1
CASSFEANYGYTF
TGCGCCAGCAGCTTTGAAGCTAACTATGGCTACACCTTC
>-|-|TRBJ2-2|TRBV10-3
CAIGQGNTGELFF
TGTGCCATCGGGCAGGGTAACACCGGGGAGCTGTTTTTT
>TRBD1|-|TRBJ2-7|TRBV19
CASSIGDRASEQYF
TGTGCCAGTAGTATAGGGGACAGAGCATCCGAGCAGTACTTC
>-|-|TRBJ2-7|TRBV21-1
CASSKEDRDYEQYF
TGTGCCAGCAGCAAAGAGGACAGGGATTACGAGCAGTACTTC
>-|-|TRBJ1-2|TRBV6-1
CAYQVNYGYTF
TGTGCCTACCAGGTTAACTATGGCTACACCTTC
>-|-|TRBJ1-1|TRBV6-5
CASSLRLGNTEAFF
TGTGCCAGCAGCCTTCGTTTGGGGAACACTGAAGCTTTCTTT
>-|few|TRBJ2-1|TRBV4-3
CASSQDSRLVWHNEQFF
TGCGCCAGCAGCCAAGATAGTAGACTCGTTTGGCACAATGAGCAGTTCTTC
>TRBD2|-|TRBJ2-6|TRBV7-8
CASSPRGGRGDVLTF
TGTGCCAGCAGTCCCCGGGGGGGGCGCGGGGACGTCCTGACTTTC
>-|-|TRBJ1-5|TRBV28
CASRLTGEGNQPQHF
TGTGCCAGCAGATTGACCGGGGAGGGCAATCAGCCCCAGCATTTT
>-|-|TRBJ1-1|TRBV18
CASSPPASGNTEAFF
TGTGCCAGCTCACCTCCGGCGAGCGGGAACACTGAAGCTTTCTTT
>-|-|TRBJ1-1|TRBV29-1
CSVGGMNTEAFF
TGCAGCGTTGGAGGTATGAACACTGAAGCTTTCTTT
>-|-|TRBJ2-7|TRBV2
CASSQTAGSYEQYF
TGTGCCAGCAGTCAGACAGCCGGCTCCTACGAGCAGTACTTC
>-|-|TRBJ2-3|TRBV28
CASSSPSNSADTQYF
TGTGCCAGCAGTAGCCCCTCGAATTCCGCAGATACGCAGTATTTT
>-|-|TRBJ1-3|TRBV30
CAWSGGGNTIYF
TGTGCCTGGAGTGGGGGTGGAAACACCATATATTTT
>-|once|TRBJ1-1|TRBV18
CASSPPGLRNTEAFF
TGTGCCAGCTCACCACCCGGGCTACGGAACACTGAAGCTTTCTTT
>-|once|TRBJ2-5|TRBV5-6
CASSPPDPGETQYF
TGTGCCAGCAGCCCCCCTGACCCTGGAGAGACCCAGTACTTC
>-|-|TRBJ2-1|TRBV10-3
CAISEPVPTSYNEQFF
TGTGCCATCAGTGAGCCAGTCCCGACCTCCTACAATGAGCAGTTCTTC
>-|-|TRBJ1-3|TRBV7-8
CASSSGVSGNTIYF
TGTGCCAGCAGCTCCGGGGTCTCTGGAAACACCATATATTTT
>-|-|TRBJ1-1|TRBV6-6
CASSPGNRGSTEAFF
TGTGCCAGCAGTCCCGGAAACCGTGGGAGCACTGAAGCTTTCTTT
>TRBD2|-|TRBJ2-1|TRBV19
CASSIRGRGSYNEQFF
TGTGCCAGTAGTATTCGGGGGAGGGGTTCCTACAATGAGCAGTTCTTC
>-|-|TRBJ1-4|TRBV11-2
CASSLDPATTNEKLFF
TGTGCCAGCAGCTTAGATCCCGCTACAACTAATGAAAAACTGTTTTTT
>-|-|TRBJ2-6|TRBV7-2
CASSLQAGANVLTF
TGTGCCAGCAGCTTACAGGCTGGGGCCAACGTCCTGACTTTC